Detailed here is one TCR beta chain. As yet, its antigen is unknown. This sample stems from a study of shared clonotypes between healthy human individuals. Whole-study context: The plates for each donor numbered three CD4 naive, three CD4 memory, two CD8 naive and one CD8 memory.

Looked up from germline, CDR1 is MNHEY and CDR2 is SMNVEV (reference sequence). Trimming cost V 3 bases and J 8 bases, with 16 bases left between them. This CDR3 is 14 amino acids long. The study, taken as a whole, reports: Sampling covered blood only; tissue repertoires likely differ. As a rule, naive subsets had a larger estimated richness than memory subsets.

Libraries were prepared by immunoSEQ multiplex PCR; TCRdb keeps only in-frame clonotypes and omits some of them. The sample comprises just over 2,000,000 clones, just under 95% of which are singletons, and roughly 1% rests with the top ten. Naive CD8 isolation took CD45RO-negative cells positively selected for CCR7 and excluded terminally differentiated effector memory CD45RA+ cells. This sequence joins TRBV27 and TRBJ1-2; weak D call: TRBD1 (6 bases). The sample was naive CD8+ T cells sorted from blood. The source of this sequence is a man between 18 and 35 years old in good health. The CDR3 is CASSFSQGDPGYTF. The CDR3 nucleotides read TGTGCCAGCAGTTTTTCACAGGGAGATCCGGGCTACACCTTC.